The 5 T cell receptor beta chains below come from one sample, sequenced in a study of graft-versus-host responses after intestinal transplantation. Assay used: immunoSEQ multiplex PCR; TCRdb lists only in-frame clones, some missing. Of roughly 89,000 clones detected, around 90% appear once; the ten largest clones hold approximately 0.17%. For these receptors, no antigen is known. The source material was unstimulated CD4+ T cells sorted from spleen or lymph node cells, sampled before intestinal transplant. The receptors stem from a human donor who received an intestinal transplant.

This clone has only a few counts. The rearrangement links TRBV6-5 to TRBJ2-4; weak D call: TRBD2 (5 bases). Trimming took off 2 bases at V and 7 bases at J, with 9 bases between the two ends. From germline, CDR1 is MNHEY and CDR2 SVGAGI. This CDR3 contains 13 residues. CDR3 sequence reads: CASSYRESNIQYF. CDR3 coding DNA: TGTGCCAGCAGTTACCGGGAATCCAACATTCAGTACTTC.

The chain is built from TRBV30 and TRBJ2-3, with TRBD2 identical over 11 bases. J was trimmed by 9 bases and V by 2 bases; bases with no gene match: 13. Germline loops: CDR1 GTSNPN, CDR2 SVGIG (reference sequence). This CDR3 contains 16 residues. The CDR3 reads CAWSLRLAGNQITQYF. In nucleotides, the CDR3 is TGTGCCTGGAGTTTGAGACTAGCGGGAAACCAGATAACGCAGTATTTT.

Comments on this clone: Other nucleotide sequences from this sample produce the same CDR3. The genes are TRBV11-2 and TRBJ2-7, with D maybe TRBD1 (6 bases). This CDR3 spans 14 amino acids. V was clipped by 4 bases and J by 0 bases, with 10 bases between them. Per germline, CDR1 SGHAT and CDR2 FQNNGV. The CDR3 region has the DNA TGTGCCAGCAGCTCCGACAGGAGCTCCTACGAGCAGTACTTC. This encodes CASSSDRSSYEQYF.

J is TRBJ2-1 and V is TRBV9, with a weak D call TRBD2 (5 bases). From germline, CDR1 is SGDLS and CDR2 YYNGEE. V was cut by 1 base and J by 13 bases, with 21 bases left in between. There are 15 residues in the CDR3. CDR3 nucleotide sequence: TGTGCCAGCAGCGTACTAGCTTCCGGGCCGTGGAATCAGTTCTTC. This sequence encodes CASSVLASGPWNQFF.

This clone was seen only once. The rearrangement uses TRBV5-1 and TRBJ1-1; 8 nucleotides match TRBD1. CDR1 is SGHRS and CDR2 is YFSETQ in the germline V gene. This CDR3 is 15 amino acids long. V trimming: 4 bases; J trimming: 0 bases; junction bases outside the gene matches: 5. The CDR3: CASSRQGMLNTEAFF. The CDR3 DNA reads TGCGCCAGCAGCCGACAGGGGATGTTGAACACTGAAGCTTTCTTT.